The entry that follows covers one TCR beta chain sequence. Its antigen is still unknown. Both 60 Vbeta primers and 13 Jbeta primers went into the PCR. TCRdb's table, derived via immunoSEQ multiplex PCR, lists solely in-frame clones and lacks some. The table has roughly 100,000 clones, around 66% seen once. This sample was included in a study of cytomegalovirus exposure and HLA in healthy donors. In the study overall: From approximately 170 million T cells, an earlier analysis saw around 120 million unique TCR beta sequences. Study findings and constraints: Per a later analysis, 15,000 to 20,000 TCR beta sequences showed association with HLA alleles at 0.05 false discovery rate. It was assumed in the presence/absence analyses that sequencing depth was roughly uniform across donors. Cytomegalovirus-associated TCR beta chains were listed, numbering some 170.

This CDR3 has 13 residues. Trimming at V came to 3 bases and at J to 5 bases, leaving 3 bases not matched to a gene. Germline V gives CDR1 WNHNN, CDR2 SYGVQD (reference sequence). This TCR came from a woman in her forties or fifties in good health and CMV-seronegative. Sequenced: PBMCs. The chain uses TRBV10-1 and TRBJ1-1; 7 positions match TRBD1. CDR3 nucleotides: TGCGCCAGCAGTGAACAGGGGCCGACTGAAGCTTTCTTT. It codes for CASSEQGPTEAFF.